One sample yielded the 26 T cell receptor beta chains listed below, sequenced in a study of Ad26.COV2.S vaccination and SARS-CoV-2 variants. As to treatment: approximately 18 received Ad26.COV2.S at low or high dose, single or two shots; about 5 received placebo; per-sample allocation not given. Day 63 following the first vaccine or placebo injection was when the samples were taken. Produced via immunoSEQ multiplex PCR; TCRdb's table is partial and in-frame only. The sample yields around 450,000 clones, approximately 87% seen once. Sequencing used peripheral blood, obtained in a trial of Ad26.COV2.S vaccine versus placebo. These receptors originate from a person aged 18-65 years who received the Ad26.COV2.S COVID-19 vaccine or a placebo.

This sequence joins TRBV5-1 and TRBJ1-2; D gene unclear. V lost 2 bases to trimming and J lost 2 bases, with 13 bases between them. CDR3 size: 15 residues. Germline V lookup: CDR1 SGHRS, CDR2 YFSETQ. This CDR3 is CASSFGQDLNYGYTF. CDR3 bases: TGCGCCAGCAGCTTTGGGCAGGACCTCAACTATGGCTACACCTTC.

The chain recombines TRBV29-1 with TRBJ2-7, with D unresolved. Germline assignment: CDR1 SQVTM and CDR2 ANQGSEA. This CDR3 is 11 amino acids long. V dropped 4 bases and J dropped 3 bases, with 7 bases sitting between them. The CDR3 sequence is CSVGASYEQYF. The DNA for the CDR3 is TGCAGCGTTGGCGCGAGCTACGAGCAGTACTTC.

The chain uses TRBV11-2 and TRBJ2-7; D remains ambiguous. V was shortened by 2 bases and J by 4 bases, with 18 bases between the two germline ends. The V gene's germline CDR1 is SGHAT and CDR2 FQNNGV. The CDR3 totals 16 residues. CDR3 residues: CASSLPSAGERYEQYF. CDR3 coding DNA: TGTGCCAGCAGCTTACCTTCGGCCGGAGAACGATACGAGCAGTACTTC.

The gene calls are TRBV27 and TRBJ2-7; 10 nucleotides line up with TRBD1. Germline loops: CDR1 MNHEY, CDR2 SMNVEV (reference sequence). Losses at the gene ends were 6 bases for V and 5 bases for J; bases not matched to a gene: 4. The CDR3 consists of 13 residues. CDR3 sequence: CASRTDRGDEQYF. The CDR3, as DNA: TGTGCCAGCAGGACGGACAGGGGGGACGAGCAGTACTTC.

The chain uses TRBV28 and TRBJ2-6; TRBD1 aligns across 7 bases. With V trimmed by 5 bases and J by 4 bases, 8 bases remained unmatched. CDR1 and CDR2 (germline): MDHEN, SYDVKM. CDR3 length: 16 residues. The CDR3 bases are TGTGCCAGCAGTACCACACAGGGGATAGGGGCCAACGTCCTGACTTTC. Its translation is CASSTTQGIGANVLTF.

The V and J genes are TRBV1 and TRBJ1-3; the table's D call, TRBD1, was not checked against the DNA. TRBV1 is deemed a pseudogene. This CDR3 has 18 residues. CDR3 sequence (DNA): TGCACCAGCAGCCAAGTGAGGTCTCCAGGGGCGCGAGGAAACACCATATATTTT. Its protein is CTSSQVRSPGARGNTIYF.

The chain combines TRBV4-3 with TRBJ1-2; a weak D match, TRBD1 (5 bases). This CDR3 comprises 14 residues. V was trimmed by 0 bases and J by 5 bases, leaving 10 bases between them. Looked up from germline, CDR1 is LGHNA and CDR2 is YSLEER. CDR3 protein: CASSQDRGRYGYTF. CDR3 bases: TGCGCCAGCAGCCAAGATAGGGGCCGATATGGCTACACCTTC.

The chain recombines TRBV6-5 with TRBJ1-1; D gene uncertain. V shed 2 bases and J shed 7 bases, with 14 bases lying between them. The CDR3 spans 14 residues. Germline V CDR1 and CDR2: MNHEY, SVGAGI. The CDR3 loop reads CASSYLAGVGEAFF. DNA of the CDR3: TGTGCCAGCAGTTACCTTGCCGGGGTTGGTGAAGCTTTCTTT.

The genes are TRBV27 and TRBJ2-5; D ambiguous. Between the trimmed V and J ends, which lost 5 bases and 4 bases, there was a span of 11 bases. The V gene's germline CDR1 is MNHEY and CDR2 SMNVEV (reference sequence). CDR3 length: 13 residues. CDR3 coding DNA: TGTGCCAGCAGTGAGTCCTTGGGAGAGACCCAGTACTTC. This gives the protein CASSESLGETQYF.

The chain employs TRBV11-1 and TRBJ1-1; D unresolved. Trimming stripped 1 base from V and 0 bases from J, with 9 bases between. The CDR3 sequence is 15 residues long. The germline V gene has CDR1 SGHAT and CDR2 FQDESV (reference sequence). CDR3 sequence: CASSLGDWMNTEAFF. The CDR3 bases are TGTGCCAGCAGCTTAGGCGACTGGATGAACACTGAAGCTTTCTTT.

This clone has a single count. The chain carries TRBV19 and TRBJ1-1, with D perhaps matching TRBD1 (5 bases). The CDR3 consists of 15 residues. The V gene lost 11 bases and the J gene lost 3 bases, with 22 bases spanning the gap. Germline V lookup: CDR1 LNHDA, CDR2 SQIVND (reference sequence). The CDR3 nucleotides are TGTGCCGCCTCCTCCCGGGGGATCGGGGACACTGAAGCTTTCTTT. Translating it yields CAASSRGIGDTEAFF.

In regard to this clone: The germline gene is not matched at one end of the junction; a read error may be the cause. The CDR3 nucleotides are TGTGCCAGCACCGTAGCGGGGGGCGACAATGAGCAGTTCTTC. Translating gives CASTVAGGDNEQFF. The chain uses TRBV9 and TRBJ2-1, with 10 bases matching TRBD2. This CDR3 contains 14 residues. Looked up from germline, CDR1 is SGDLS and CDR2 is YYNGEE.

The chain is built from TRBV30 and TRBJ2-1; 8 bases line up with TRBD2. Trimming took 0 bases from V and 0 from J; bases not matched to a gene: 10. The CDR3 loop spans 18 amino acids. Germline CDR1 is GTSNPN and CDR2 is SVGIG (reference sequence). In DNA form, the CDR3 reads TGTGCCTGGAGTGTACGGGAGGGTTGGGGTGGCTCCTACAATGAGCAGTTCTTC. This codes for CAWSVREGWGGSYNEQFF.

DNA for the CDR3: TGTGCCAGCAGTACTTCTTGGGCCGGGGAGACCCAGTACTTC. Amino acid sequence: CASSTSWAGETQYF. This chain links TRBV6-5 with TRBJ2-5; D remains ambiguous. Germline loops: CDR1 MNHEY, CDR2 SVGAGI. Trimming left V 5 bases short and J 5 bases short, with 15 bases between. The CDR3 runs 14 residues.

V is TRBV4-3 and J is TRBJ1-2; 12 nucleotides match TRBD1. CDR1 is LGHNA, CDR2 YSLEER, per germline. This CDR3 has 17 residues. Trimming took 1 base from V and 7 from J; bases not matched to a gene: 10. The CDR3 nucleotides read TGCGCCAGCAGCCAAGGGCCGGGACAGGGGGCGATTACTGGCTACACCTTC. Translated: CASSQGPGQGAITGYTF.

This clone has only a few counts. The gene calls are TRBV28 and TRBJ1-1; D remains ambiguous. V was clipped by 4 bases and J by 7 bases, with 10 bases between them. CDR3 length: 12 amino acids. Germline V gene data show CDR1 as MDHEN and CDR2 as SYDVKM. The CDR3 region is CASSSKGGEAFF. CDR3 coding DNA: TGTGCCAGCAGTTCTAAGGGCGGTGAAGCTTTCTTT.

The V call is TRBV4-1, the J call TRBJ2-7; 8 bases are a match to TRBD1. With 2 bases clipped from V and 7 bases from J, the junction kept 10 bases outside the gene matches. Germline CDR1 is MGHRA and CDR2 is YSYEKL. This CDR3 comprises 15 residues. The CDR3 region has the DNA TGCGCCAGCAGCCAAACAGGGGGGATTGCGGAGGAGCAGTACTTC. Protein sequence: CASSQTGGIAEEQYF.

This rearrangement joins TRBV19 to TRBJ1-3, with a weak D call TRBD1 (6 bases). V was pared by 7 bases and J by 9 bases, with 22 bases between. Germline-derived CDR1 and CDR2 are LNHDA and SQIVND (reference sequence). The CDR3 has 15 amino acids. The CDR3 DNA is TGTGCCAGTACCGTCCGTACAGGGCCCAGAGGCACCATATATTTT. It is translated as CASTVRTGPRGTIYF.

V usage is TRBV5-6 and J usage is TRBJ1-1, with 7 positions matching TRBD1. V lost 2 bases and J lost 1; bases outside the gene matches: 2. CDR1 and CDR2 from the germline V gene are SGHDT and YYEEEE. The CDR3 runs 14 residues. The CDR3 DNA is TGTGCCAGCAGCTTTAACAGGGGGAACACTGAAGCTTTCTTT. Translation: CASSFNRGNTEAFF.

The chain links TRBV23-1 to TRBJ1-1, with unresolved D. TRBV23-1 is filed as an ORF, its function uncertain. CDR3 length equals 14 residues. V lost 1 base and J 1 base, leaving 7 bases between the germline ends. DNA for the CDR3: TGCGCCAGCAGTCAATTTTCTGAGAACACTGAAGCTTTCTTT. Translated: CASSQFSENTEAFF.

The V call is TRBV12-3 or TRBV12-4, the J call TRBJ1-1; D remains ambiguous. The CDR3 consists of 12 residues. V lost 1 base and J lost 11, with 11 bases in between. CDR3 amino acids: CASSLGILRAFF. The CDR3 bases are TGTGCCAGCAGTTTAGGGATCCTGCGGGCTTTCTTT.

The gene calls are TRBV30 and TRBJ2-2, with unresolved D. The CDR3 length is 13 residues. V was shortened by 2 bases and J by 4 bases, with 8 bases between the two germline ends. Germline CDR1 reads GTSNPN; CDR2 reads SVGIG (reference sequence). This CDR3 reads CAWSWQTTGELFF. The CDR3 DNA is TGTGCCTGGAGTTGGCAGACCACCGGGGAGCTGTTTTTT.

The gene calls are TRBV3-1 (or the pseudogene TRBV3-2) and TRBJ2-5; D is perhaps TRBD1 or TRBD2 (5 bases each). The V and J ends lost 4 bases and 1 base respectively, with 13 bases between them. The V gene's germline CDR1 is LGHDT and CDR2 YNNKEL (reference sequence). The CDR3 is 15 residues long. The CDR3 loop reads CASSRLRGVQETQYF. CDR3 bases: TGTGCCAGCAGCCGACTACGAGGGGTCCAAGAGACCCAGTACTTC.

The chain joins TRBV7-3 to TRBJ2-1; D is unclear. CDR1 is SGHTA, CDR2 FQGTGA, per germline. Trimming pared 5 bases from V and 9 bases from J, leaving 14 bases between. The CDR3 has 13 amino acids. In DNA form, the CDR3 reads TGTGCCAGCAGCGTGGCCCCCGAAGGTGAGCAGTTCTTC. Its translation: CASSVAPEGEQFF.

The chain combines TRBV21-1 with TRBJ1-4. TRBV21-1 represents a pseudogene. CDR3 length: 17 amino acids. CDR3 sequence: CASSNGDGGATNEKLFF. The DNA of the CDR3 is TGTGCCAGCAGCAACGGGGACGGGGGTGCAACTAATGAAAAACTGTTTTTT.

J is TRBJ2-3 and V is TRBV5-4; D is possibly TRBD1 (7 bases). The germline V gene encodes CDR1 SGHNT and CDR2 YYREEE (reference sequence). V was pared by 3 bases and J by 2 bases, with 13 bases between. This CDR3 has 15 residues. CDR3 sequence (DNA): TGTGCCAGCAGCTCCCAGGGGGGCCTCACAGATACGCAGTATTTT. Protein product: CASSSQGGLTDTQYF.